These T cell receptor beta chains were read from a single sample in a study of T cell responses to AZD1222 COVID-19 vaccine. Some clones are missing from TCRdb's copy, which holds only in-frame ones; the method was immunoSEQ multiplex PCR. This repertoire shows some 150,000 clones, 88% found once; its top ten account for over 12%. Material: peripheral blood, obtained on day 0 of AZD1222 vaccination. These receptors came from an adult in good health. CDR3s include the opening cysteine and the closing phenylalanine or tryptophan. Fields, in order: D gene, CDR3 length, J gene, V gene, clone size, CDR3 protein, CDR3 DNA. A D gene is named only where the DNA matches it firmly. Only some rows state a clone size, as once, few, many or a class for expanded clones.

d_call: -; cdr3_length: 14; j_call: TRBJ2-5; v_call: TRBV5-4; clone_size: -; cdr3_aa: CASSLEGGYETQYF; cdr3_nt: TGTGCCAGCAGCTTAGAAGGGGGATACGAGACCCAGTACTTC
d_call: TRBD1; cdr3_length: 14; j_call: TRBJ1-2; v_call: TRBV6-5; clone_size: -; cdr3_aa: CASGTDRGIYGYTF; cdr3_nt: TGTGCCAGCGGCACGGACAGGGGTATCTATGGCTACACCTTC
d_call: -; cdr3_length: 14; j_call: TRBJ1-1; v_call: TRBV3-1/TRBV3-2; clone_size: -; cdr3_aa: CASSQAQGSTEAFF; cdr3_nt: TGTGCCAGCAGCCAAGCGCAGGGGTCCACTGAAGCTTTCTTT
d_call: -; cdr3_length: 14; j_call: TRBJ1-3; v_call: TRBV6-1; clone_size: -; cdr3_aa: CASSESGSGNTIYF; cdr3_nt: TGTGCCAGCAGTGAGTCAGGCTCTGGAAACACCATATATTTT
d_call: -; cdr3_length: 15; j_call: TRBJ1-3; v_call: TRBV6-5; clone_size: -; cdr3_aa: CASKWDLSSGNTIYF; cdr3_nt: TGTGCCAGCAAGTGGGACCTGTCCTCTGGAAACACCATATATTTT
d_call: -; cdr3_length: 16; j_call: TRBJ1-6; v_call: TRBV28; clone_size: -; cdr3_aa: CASIPSTGPGNSPLHF; cdr3_nt: TGTGCCAGCATCCCGTCGACCGGGCCAGGAAATTCACCCCTCCACTTT
d_call: -; cdr3_length: 13; j_call: TRBJ2-7; v_call: TRBV5-1; clone_size: -; cdr3_aa: CASSLANLYEQYF; cdr3_nt: TGCGCCAGCAGCTTGGCCAATCTCTACGAGCAGTACTTC
d_call: -; cdr3_length: 12; j_call: TRBJ1-1; v_call: TRBV29-1; clone_size: -; cdr3_aa: CSVGGGRTEAFF; cdr3_nt: TGCAGCGTTGGGGGTGGGCGTACTGAAGCTTTCTTT
d_call: -; cdr3_length: 11; j_call: TRBJ1-3; v_call: TRBV28; clone_size: -; cdr3_aa: CASSMETDTYF; cdr3_nt: TGTGCCAGCAGTATGGAAACGGACACATATTTT
d_call: TRBD2; cdr3_length: 17; j_call: TRBJ2-1; v_call: TRBV2; clone_size: -; cdr3_aa: CASGGLAGGSSYNEQFF; cdr3_nt: TGTGCCAGCGGGGGACTAGCGGGGGGAAGCTCCTACAATGAGCAGTTCTTC
d_call: TRBD1; cdr3_length: 18; j_call: TRBJ2-2; v_call: TRBV3-1/TRBV3-2; clone_size: few; cdr3_aa: CASSPGQGVWSKTGELFF; cdr3_nt: TGTGCCAGCAGCCCTGGACAGGGCGTTTGGAGTAAAACCGGGGAGCTGTTTTTT
d_call: -; cdr3_length: 19; j_call: TRBJ2-2; v_call: TRBV23-1; clone_size: once; cdr3_aa: CASSQSGGTVPPNTGELFF; cdr3_nt: TGCGCCAGCAGTCAATCAGGCGGGACTGTCCCCCCGAACACCGGGGAGCTGTTTTTT
d_call: -; cdr3_length: 13; j_call: TRBJ2-2; v_call: TRBV6-4; clone_size: -; cdr3_aa: CASSDGGIGELFF; cdr3_nt: TGTGCCAGCAGTGACGGGGGAATCGGGGAGCTGTTTTTT
d_call: -; cdr3_length: 13; j_call: TRBJ1-2; v_call: TRBV10-3; clone_size: -; cdr3_aa: CAIMEGWGYGYTF; cdr3_nt: TGTGCCATCATGGAGGGCTGGGGGTATGGCTACACCTTC
d_call: -; cdr3_length: 19; j_call: TRBJ1-6; v_call: TRBV21-1; clone_size: -; cdr3_aa: CASSNKKAGPLSYNSPLHF; cdr3_nt: TGTGCCAGCAGCAATAAGAAAGCGGGGCCCTTATCCTATAATTCACCCCTCCACTTT
d_call: TRBD2; cdr3_length: 17; j_call: TRBJ2-1; v_call: TRBV9; clone_size: -; cdr3_aa: CASSASGVMRLDNEQFF; cdr3_nt: TGTGCCAGCAGCGCTAGCGGGGTTATGAGATTGGACAATGAGCAGTTCTTC
d_call: TRBD1; cdr3_length: 22; j_call: TRBJ2-6; v_call: TRBV3-1/TRBV3-2; clone_size: -; cdr3_aa: CASSQDFPKGGQGPSGANVLTF; cdr3_nt: TGTGCCAGCAGCCAAGATTTCCCCAAGGGGGGACAGGGGCCCTCTGGGGCCAACGTCCTGACTTTC
d_call: -; cdr3_length: 14; j_call: TRBJ1-6; v_call: TRBV3-1/TRBV3-2; clone_size: -; cdr3_aa: CASSQGTTNSPLHF; cdr3_nt: TGTGCCAGCAGCCAAGGTACTACTAATTCACCCCTCCACTTT
d_call: -; cdr3_length: 16; j_call: TRBJ1-1; v_call: TRBV2; clone_size: many; cdr3_aa: CASSGRRAGRVTEAFF; cdr3_nt: TGTGCCAGCAGTGGTCGGAGGGCAGGGCGGGTGACTGAAGCTTTCTTT
d_call: -; cdr3_length: 13; j_call: TRBJ1-1; v_call: TRBV19; clone_size: -; cdr3_aa: CATRASGNTEAFF; cdr3_nt: TGTGCCACCCGAGCTTCGGGGAACACTGAAGCTTTCTTT
d_call: -; cdr3_length: 14; j_call: TRBJ2-7; v_call: TRBV7-9; clone_size: -; cdr3_aa: CATPVQPLAYEQYF; cdr3_nt: TGTGCCACTCCTGTGCAGCCTCTCGCCTACGAGCAGTACTTC
d_call: TRBD1; cdr3_length: 14; j_call: TRBJ1-6; v_call: TRBV7-2; clone_size: -; cdr3_aa: CASSLTGKDSPLHF; cdr3_nt: TGTGCCAGCAGCTTGACAGGGAAGGATTCACCCCTCCACTTT
d_call: TRBD1; cdr3_length: 15; j_call: TRBJ2-5; v_call: TRBV3-1/TRBV3-2; clone_size: -; cdr3_aa: CASSQVQGAGKTQYF; cdr3_nt: TGTGCCAGCAGCCAAGTTCAGGGGGCCGGGAAGACCCAGTACTTC
d_call: -; cdr3_length: 12; j_call: TRBJ2-7; v_call: TRBV4-1; clone_size: -; cdr3_aa: CASSQRGVEQYF; cdr3_nt: TGCGCCAGCAGCCAAAGAGGAGTGGAGCAGTACTTC
d_call: TRBD2; cdr3_length: 15; j_call: TRBJ2-1; v_call: TRBV11-2; clone_size: -; cdr3_aa: CASSLQRGGRNEQFF; cdr3_nt: TGTGCCAGCAGCTTGCAGCGGGGGGGCCGAAATGAGCAGTTCTTC
d_call: TRBD1; cdr3_length: 14; j_call: TRBJ2-1; v_call: TRBV30; clone_size: -; cdr3_aa: CAWGTGYLHNEQFF; cdr3_nt: TGTGCCTGGGGGACAGGGTATCTTCACAATGAGCAGTTCTTC
d_call: TRBD1; cdr3_length: 18; j_call: TRBJ1-5; v_call: TRBV19; clone_size: -; cdr3_aa: CASTIYGGTGFSNQPQHF; cdr3_nt: TGTGCCAGTACCATCTACGGGGGGACAGGCTTTAGCAATCAGCCCCAGCATTTT
d_call: -; cdr3_length: 14; j_call: TRBJ2-2; v_call: TRBV19; clone_size: few; cdr3_aa: CARAFQGIAGELFF; cdr3_nt: TGTGCCAGGGCATTTCAGGGAATTGCCGGGGAGCTGTTTTTT
d_call: TRBD2; cdr3_length: 14; j_call: TRBJ2-3; v_call: TRBV14; clone_size: -; cdr3_aa: CASGRAGGRDTQYF; cdr3_nt: TGTGCCAGCGGACGGGCGGGGGGAAGAGATACGCAGTATTTT
d_call: -; cdr3_length: 14; j_call: TRBJ1-1; v_call: TRBV11-1; clone_size: -; cdr3_aa: CASSRAFGDTEAFF; cdr3_nt: TGTGCCAGCAGCCGGGCCTTTGGGGACACTGAAGCTTTCTTT
d_call: -; cdr3_length: 16; j_call: TRBJ2-4; v_call: TRBV21-1; clone_size: -; cdr3_aa: CASSKGGTGGKNIQYF; cdr3_nt: TGTGCCAGCAGCAAAGGGGGGACAGGGGGCAAAAACATTCAGTACTTC